Listed below are T cell receptor beta chains from one sample, sequenced in a study of blood T cell repertoires in COVID-19. Here immunoSEQ multiplex PCR was the method, and the copy in TCRdb shows in-frame clones only, minus some. This sample carries fewer than 250,000 clones, around four fifths of them seen once, and the ten largest clones take about 20%. Sample: peripheral blood. The origin of the receptors is a young man with active or convalescent COVID-19. Both conserved end residues are part of each CDR3. A D gene is named only where the DNA matches it firmly. The size entry is marked missing in some rows and otherwise reads once, few, many or a size class.

TRBJ1-6,-,TRBV9,few,CASSGSTSPLHF,TGTGCCAGCAGCGGTAGTACTTCACCCCTCCACTTT
TRBJ2-2,-,TRBV5-1,-,CASSYGLLNTGELFF,TGCGCCAGCAGCTACGGACTGTTGAACACCGGGGAGCTGTTTTTT
TRBJ2-6,-,TRBV27,-,CASTRRGSRTSGANVLTF,TGTGCCAGCACCCGGCGGGGCAGCCGAACCTCTGGGGCCAACGTCCTGACTTTC
TRBJ2-1,TRBD2,TRBV6-5,few,CASERAGDAGNEQFF,TGTGCCAGCGAGCGAGCGGGAGACGCGGGCAATGAGCAGTTCTTC
TRBJ1-2,TRBD1,TRBV28,-,CASSLSRTGIGGGYTF,TGTGCCAGCAGTTTATCCCGGACAGGGATCGGAGGAGGCTACACCTTC
TRBJ2-1,TRBD2,TRBV3-1/TRBV3-2,-,CASSQDRSGRAPNEQFF,TGTGCCAGCAGCCAAGATCGAAGCGGGAGGGCCCCCAATGAGCAGTTCTTC
TRBJ2-7,TRBD2,TRBV7-9,-,CATRSLAGVYEQYF,TGTGCCACCAGATCCCTAGCGGGAGTCTACGAGCAGTACTTC
TRBJ2-5,TRBD2,TRBV7-2,-,CASSLGLAGGQETQYF,TGTGCCAGCAGCTTGGGACTAGCGGGGGGCCAAGAGACCCAGTACTTC
TRBJ1-6,-,TRBV19,-,CASSFTSYNSPLHF,TGTGCCAGTAGTTTCACCAGCTATAATTCACCCCTCCACTTT
TRBJ2-3,-,TRBV5-6,-,CASSSGGRTQYF,TGTGCCAGCAGCTCAGGGGGGCGTACGCAGTATTTT
TRBJ2-1,TRBD1,TRBV27,-,CLTSEQGSSYNEQFF,TGTCTAACCAGCGAACAGGGGAGCTCCTACAATGAGCAGTTCTTC
TRBJ1-4,-,TRBV19,-,CASSPRGADGEKLFF,TGTGCCAGTAGTCCCCGGGGAGCGGATGGTGAAAAACTGTTTTTT
TRBJ2-1,TRBD1,TRBV18,-,CASSRQGGLNEQFF,TGTGCCAGCTCACGACAGGGGGGATTGAATGAGCAGTTCTTC
TRBJ2-7,-,TRBV1,-,CTSSPTRTSDPYEQYF,TGCACCAGCAGCCCGACCCGGACTAGCGACCCGTACGAGCAGTACTTC
TRBJ1-5,-,TRBV6-6,once,CASRSQAQPQHF,TGTGCCAGCAGATCACAGGCCCAGCCCCAGCATTTT
TRBJ1-1,-,TRBV6-6,-,CASSPTWNTEAFF,TGTGCCAGCAGTCCAACTTGGAACACTGAAGCTTTCTTT
TRBJ2-7,-,TRBV29-1,-,CSVEDREGEQYF,TGCAGCGTTGAAGATCGGGAAGGCGAGCAGTACTTC
TRBJ1-5,-,TRBV25-1,-,CASQEGGASNQPQHF,TGTGCCAGCCAGGAGGGAGGGGCCAGCAATCAGCCCCAGCATTTT
TRBJ2-7,TRBD1,TRBV18,-,CASSIQGSMNEQYF,TGTGCCAGCTCAATACAGGGGAGCATGAACGAGCAGTACTTC
TRBJ1-5,-,TRBV30,-,CAWSVGAYSNQPQHF,TGTGCCTGGAGTGTGGGAGCTTATAGCAATCAGCCCCAGCATTTT
TRBJ2-6,TRBD1,TRBV19,once,CASSKDRVNSGANVLTF,TGTGCCAGTAGTAAAGACAGGGTCAACTCTGGGGCCAACGTCCTGACTTTC
TRBJ2-5,-,TRBV21-1,-,CASSKDRASGRETQYF,TGTGCCAGCAGCAAAGACAGGGCTAGCGGGAGAGAGACCCAGTACTTC
TRBJ1-3,TRBD1,TRBV6-1,-,CASSEVQGAKGNTIYF,TGTGCCAGCAGTGAAGTCCAGGGGGCGAAAGGAAACACCATATATTTT
TRBJ2-7,TRBD2,TRBV3-1/TRBV3-2,-,CASSQGVGGTSGEAYEQYF,TGTGCCAGCAGCCAAGGAGTCGGGGGGACTAGTGGGGAAGCCTACGAGCAGTACTTC
TRBJ2-7,-,TRBV4-2,-,CASSQEEGAYEQYF,TGTGCCAGCAGCCAAGAGGAGGGGGCGTACGAGCAGTACTTC
TRBJ1-1,-,TRBV5-8,-,CASSLRTVTEAFF,TGTGCCAGCAGCTTGAGAACGGTCACTGAAGCTTTCTTT
TRBJ2-7,-,TRBV4-1,-,CASSQGASWEQYF,TGCGCCAGCAGCCAAGGCGCCTCTTGGGAGCAGTACTTC
TRBJ2-3,-,TRBV5-1,-,CASSLQVPDTQYF,TGCGCCAGCAGCTTGCAGGTACCAGATACGCAGTATTTT
TRBJ1-2,-,TRBV3-1/TRBV3-2,-,CASSRALAIPFTGTNYGYTF,TGTGCCAGCAGCCGAGCCCTGGCGATCCCTTTCACAGGGACAAACTATGGCTACACCTTC
TRBJ2-2,-,TRBV28,few,CASSLIARATGELFF,TGTGCCAGCAGTTTAATCGCCAGGGCCACCGGGGAGCTGTTTTTT
TRBJ2-3,-,TRBV12-3/TRBV12-4,-,CASSLLGVDTQYF,TGTGCCAGCAGTTTACTAGGAGTGGATACGCAGTATTTT
TRBJ1-5,-,TRBV4-1,-,CASSQLERAGDQPQHF,TGCGCCAGCAGCCAACTTGAAAGGGCGGGGGATCAGCCCCAGCATTTT
TRBJ2-2,-,TRBV7-7,-,CASSRLGVAGELFF,TGTGCTAGCAGCCGGCTGGGCGTCGCCGGGGAGCTGTTTTTT
TRBJ1-5,-,TRBV5-1,-,CASRREGGNQPQHF,TGCGCCAGCAGGCGGGAGGGAGGCAATCAGCCCCAGCATTTT
TRBJ2-3,-,TRBV30,once,CAWSVLLDTQYF,TGTGCCTGGAGTGTACTGTTAGATACGCAGTATTTT
TRBJ1-2,-,TRBV12-3/TRBV12-4,-,CASSLDGAGGYTF,TGTGCCAGCAGTCTGGACGGAGCGGGAGGCTACACCTTC
TRBJ1-4,TRBD1,TRBV28,-,CASSPEDRDEKLFF,TGTGCCAGCAGTCCCGAGGACAGGGATGAAAAACTGTTTTTT
TRBJ1-4,TRBD1,TRBV9,-,CASSSGQGATNEKLFF,TGTGCCAGCAGTTCCGGACAGGGGGCAACTAATGAAAAACTGTTTTTT
TRBJ2-1,-,TRBV30,-,CAWSMASSYNEQFF,TGTGCCTGGAGTATGGCCAGCTCCTACAATGAGCAGTTCTTC
TRBJ1-1,-,TRBV10-3,-,CAISVGGGSEAFF,TGTGCCATCAGTGTCGGGGGGGGCTCTGAAGCTTTCTTT
TRBJ2-7,-,TRBV25-1,-,CASSETGIYEQYF,TGTGCCAGCAGTGAAACCGGGATCTACGAGCAGTACTTC
TRBJ2-7,-,TRBV27,-,CASSLWARATYEQYF,TGTGCCAGCAGTTTATGGGCCAGGGCGACCTACGAGCAGTACTTC
TRBJ1-1,TRBD1,TRBV4-1,-,CASSQDTGGSRTEAFF,TGCGCCAGCAGCCAAGATACAGGGGGCAGCCGCACTGAAGCTTTCTTT
TRBJ2-7,-,TRBV4-3,-,CASSQVSADEQYF,TGCGCCAGCAGCCAAGTATCGGCGGACGAGCAGTACTTC
TRBJ1-2,TRBD1,TRBV29-1,few,CSALGQGFLNYGYTF,TGCAGCGCCCTCGGACAGGGGTTTCTTAACTATGGCTACACCTTC
TRBJ2-1,TRBD2,TRBV5-4,-,CASSWKSGRAGNEQFF,TGTGCCAGCAGCTGGAAAAGCGGGAGGGCAGGGAATGAGCAGTTCTTC